This record looks at one T cell receptor (beta chain) sequence and its context. This CDR3 is 18 amino acids long. V was clipped by 1 base and J by 0 bases, with 16 bases between them. The germline V gene encodes CDR1 SGHTA and CDR2 FQGNSA. The PCR used 60 Vbeta and 13 Jbeta primers. The data were produced by immunoSEQ multiplex PCR, yet TCRdb's version contains in-frame clones alone and is incomplete. This table has about 170,000 clones, under 90% appearing once. The source of the sample is a study of cytomegalovirus exposure and HLA in healthy donors. This TCR was recovered from a male donor in good health and CMV-seronegative. The chain couples TRBV7-2 to TRBJ2-4, with D tentatively TRBD1 (5 bases). The sample comprised PBMCs. The CDR3 region has the DNA TGTGCCAGCAGCTTAGATGTCGGGCAGGGTCTAGCCAAAAACATTCAGTACTTC. As protein: CASSLDVGQGLAKNIQYF.